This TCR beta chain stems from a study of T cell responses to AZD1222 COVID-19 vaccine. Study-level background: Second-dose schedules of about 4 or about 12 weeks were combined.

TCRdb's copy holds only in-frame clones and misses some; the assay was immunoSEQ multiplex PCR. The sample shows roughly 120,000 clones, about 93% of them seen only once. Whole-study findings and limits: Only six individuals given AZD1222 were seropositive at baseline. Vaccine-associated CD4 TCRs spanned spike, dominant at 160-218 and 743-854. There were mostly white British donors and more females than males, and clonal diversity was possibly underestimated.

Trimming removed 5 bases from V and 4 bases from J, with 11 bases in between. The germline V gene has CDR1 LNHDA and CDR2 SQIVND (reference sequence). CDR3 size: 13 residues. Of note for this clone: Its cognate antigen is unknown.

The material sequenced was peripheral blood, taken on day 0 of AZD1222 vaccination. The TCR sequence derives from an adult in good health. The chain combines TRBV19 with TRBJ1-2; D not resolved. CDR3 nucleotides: TGTGCCAGTAGTTTGGCAGATTCCTATGGCTACACCTTC. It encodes CASSLADSYGYTF.